Below, 20 T cell receptor beta chains from the same sample are listed, as sequenced in a study of PD-L1 blockade in urothelial cancer. Noted time point: peripheral blood 6 weeks after treatment start. Profiled with immunoSEQ multiplex PCR; TCRdb holds only in-frame clones, not every one. Here the sample spans roughly 45,000 clones, about 82% being singletons. The source was PBMCs, collected around atezolizumab (anti-PD-L1) treatment. The receptors were sampled from a man between 65 and 79 years old with urothelial cancer.

V usage is TRBV5-5 and J usage is TRBJ1-4, with D perhaps TRBD1 (5 bases). The CDR3 consists of 15 residues. Trimming pared 1 base from V and 5 bases from J, leaving 12 bases between. Germline CDR1 SGHKS, CDR2 YYEKEE (reference sequence). Written as DNA, the CDR3 is TGTGCCAGCAGCTTGTTGCAGGGTTCCAATGAAAAACTGTTTTTT. Translated: CASSLLQGSNEKLFF.

This clone was detected only once. Other DNA variants within this sample encode the same CDR3. The chain joins TRBV30 to TRBJ1-2; D uncertain. Trimming cost V 1 base and J 4 bases, with 7 bases left between them. CDR3 length: 12 amino acids. Germline V gene lookup returns CDR1 GTSNPN and CDR2 SVGIG (reference sequence). CDR3 loop: CAWSGGFYGYTF. CDR3 DNA sequence: TGTGCCTGGAGTGGAGGGTTCTATGGCTACACCTTC.

The V gene is TRBV6-1, the J gene TRBJ1-2; 8 nucleotides line up with TRBD1. This CDR3 is built from 14 residues. The junction had 6 bases not matched to a gene; V was cut back by 7 bases and J by 2 bases. Germline CDR1 and CDR2: MNHNS and SASEGT. CDR3 loop: CASKGTGHNYGYTF. The CDR3 nucleotides are TGTGCCAGCAAGGGGACAGGACACAACTATGGCTACACCTTC.

The chain employs TRBV6-5 and TRBJ2-2; 7 nucleotides agree with TRBD1. The CDR3 extends over 14 amino acids. J gave up 5 bases and V 6 bases, and 6 bases lay outside the gene matches. Germline V gives CDR1 MNHEY, CDR2 SVGAGI. In DNA form, the CDR3 reads TGTGCCAGCAGCGAAGGGACAGAAACCGGGGAGCTGTTTTTT. This codes for CASSEGTETGELFF.

The chain carries TRBV6-4 and TRBJ2-1; possibly TRBD2 for D (6 bases). This CDR3 spans 14 amino acids. Trimming removed 6 bases at V and 7 bases at J, with 16 bases between. Germline loops: CDR1 MRHNA, CDR2 SNTAGT. The CDR3 spells CASSRDPSGNEQFF. As DNA, the CDR3 is TGTGCCAGCAGCCGGGACCCCAGCGGGAATGAGCAGTTCTTC.

The V and J genes are TRBV5-4 and TRBJ2-5; TRBD2 matches 7 bases. Germline CDR1 is SGHNT and CDR2 is YYREEE (reference sequence). V shed 1 base and J 4 bases; nucleotides not matched to a gene: 10. The CDR3 is 16 amino acids. The CDR3 DNA reads TGTGCCAGCAGCTTGCGGGCTAGCGGTCTTGGAGAGACCCAGTACTTC. The encoded protein is CASSLRASGLGETQYF.

The chain is built from TRBV5-1 and TRBJ2-1; a possible D gene is TRBD2 (5 bases). Germline V CDR1 and CDR2: SGHRS, YFSETQ. With 0 bases removed from V and 2 bases from J, the gap between germline ends came to 12 bases. This CDR3 comprises 16 residues. The CDR3 DNA follows: TGCGCCAGCAGCTTGGTACCGGGAATAACCTACAATGAGCAGTTCTTC. Its protein product is CASSLVPGITYNEQFF.

The chain couples TRBV18 to TRBJ2-7; no firm D call. V was clipped by 3 bases and J by 6 bases, with 21 bases between them. From germline, CDR1 is KGHSH and CDR2 LQKENI. The CDR3 loop spans 16 amino acids. The CDR3 nucleotides are TGTGCCAGCTCACCCGCCCGACAAGCCTCGGCCTCCGAGCAGTACTTC. This sequence encodes CASSPARQASASEQYF.

V gene TRBV7-9 combines with J gene TRBJ2-1; 7 positions agree with TRBD2. V shed 3 bases, J shed 2 bases, and the junction held 7 bases outside the gene matches. CDR3 length: 16 amino acids. Germline V CDR1 and CDR2: SEHNR, FQNEAQ (reference sequence). This CDR3 is CASSLFGGRTYNEQFF. For the CDR3, the DNA is TGTGCCAGCAGCTTGTTCGGCGGGAGAACCTACAATGAGCAGTTCTTC.

Regarding this clone: The sample holds other DNA sequences that translate to the same CDR3. The V gene is TRBV7-9, the J gene TRBJ1-2, with D maybe TRBD1 (5 bases). Between the trimmed V and J ends, which lost 0 bases and 6 bases, there was a span of 11 bases. The CDR3 runs 14 residues. From germline, CDR1 is SEHNR and CDR2 FQNEAQ (reference sequence). CDR3 loop: CASSLAEGGDGYTF. CDR3 bases: TGTGCCAGCAGCTTAGCGGAGGGAGGGGATGGCTACACCTTC.

The rearrangement links TRBV7-9 to TRBJ2-4; no definite D call. Germline lookup yields CDR1 SEHNR and CDR2 FQNEAQ (reference sequence). With 8 bases removed from V and 1 base from J, the gap between germline ends came to 9 bases. The CDR3 runs to 13 residues. This CDR3 is CASRPVAKNIQYF. The CDR3 region has the DNA TGTGCCAGCCGCCCGGTGGCCAAAAACATTCAGTACTTC.

The table lists this clone with a count of one. Here the CDR3 reads CAWREGGAYEQYF. The CDR3, as DNA: TGTGCCTGGAGGGAGGGCGGGGCCTACGAGCAGTACTTC. J is TRBJ2-7 and V is TRBV30, with D possibly TRBD2 on 6 matching bases. The V and J ends lost 3 bases and 2 bases respectively, with 11 bases between them. CDR3 length equals 13 residues. CDR1 and CDR2 from the germline V gene are GTSNPN and SVGIG (reference sequence).

V gene TRBV27 combines with J gene TRBJ1-1; 9 nucleotides line up with TRBD1. The CDR3 runs to 15 residues. The germline V gene has CDR1 MNHEY and CDR2 SMNVEV (reference sequence). The V gene end was trimmed by 4 bases and the J gene end by 5 bases; junction bases not matched to a gene: 8. The CDR3 sequence is CASSWGGQGGTEAFF. CDR3 sequence (DNA): TGTGCCAGCAGTTGGGGGGGACAGGGAGGGACTGAAGCTTTCTTT.

The CDR3 DNA reads TGTGCCAGCAGCGTATTGGCGGGAGCTAGAGATACGCAGTATTTT. It specifies CASSVLAGARDTQYF. The chain carries TRBV9 and TRBJ2-3; 7 bases align to TRBD2. J lost 5 bases, V lost 1 base, and 7 bases had no gene match. The CDR3 is 15 amino acids. Germline lookup yields CDR1 SGDLS and CDR2 YYNGEE. Using reference TRBV9 and TRBJ2-3 for the parts outside the CDR3, the full variable domain is DSGVTQTPKHLITATGQRVTLRCSPRSGDLSVYWYQQSLDQGLQFLIQYYNGEERAKGNILERFSAQQFPDLHSELNLSSLELGDSALYFCASSVLAGARDTQYFGPGTRLTVL.

The gene calls are TRBV29-1 and TRBJ2-1, with TRBD1 as a possible D gene (5 bases). The CDR3 spans 14 residues. Germline-derived CDR1 and CDR2 are SQVTM and ANQGSEA. V was trimmed by 2 bases and J by 8 bases, leaving 16 bases between them. CDR3 bases: TGCAGCGTTGAAACTGACAGTCTTGGGGATGAGCAGTTCTTC. Translation gives CSVETDSLGDEQFF.

The rearrangement links TRBV7-9 to TRBJ1-1; TRBD1 is a possible D gene (5 bases). The CDR3 extends over 14 amino acids. CDR1 and CDR2 (germline): SEHNR, FQNEAQ (reference sequence). V was pared by 2 bases and J by 0 bases, with 7 bases between. CDR3 sequence: CASSLQGMNTEAFF. CDR3 DNA sequence: TGTGCCAGCAGCTTACAGGGTATGAACACTGAAGCTTTCTTT.

The chain has TRBV18 and TRBJ2-5; no reliable D call. Trimming removed 2 bases from V and 2 bases from J, with 9 bases in between. Per the germline V gene, CDR1 is KGHSH and CDR2 is LQKENI. The CDR3 totals 14 residues. In DNA, the CDR3 is TGTGCCAGCTCACCATTACGGTTACAAGAGACCCAGTACTTC. Its translation is CASSPLRLQETQYF.

The chain employs TRBV5-4 and TRBJ2-7, with 10 nucleotides matching TRBD1. J was trimmed by 9 bases and V by 2 bases; bases with no gene match: 11. The CDR3 loop spans 15 amino acids. From germline, CDR1 is SGHNT and CDR2 YYREEE (reference sequence). DNA for the CDR3: TGTGCCAGCAGCTTAACGACAGGGGGCGCCGGTATGCAGTACTTC. This codes for CASSLTTGGAGMQYF.

This clone was counted only a few times. The V and J genes are TRBV7-2 and TRBJ1-1; tentatively, D is TRBD1 (6 bases). The CDR3 extends over 17 amino acids. The V gene lost 5 bases and the J gene lost 9 bases, with 28 bases spanning the gap. Germline V gene data show CDR1 as SGHTA and CDR2 as FQGNSA. The CDR3 region has the DNA TGTGCCAGCAGCCCCGCAGGGCGGGGGGCGGGAGGGTTGCAAGCTTTCTTT. Translating gives CASSPAGRGAGGLQAFF.

This clone was counted between two and nine times. The chain recombines TRBV7-9 with TRBJ1-1, with 7 bases matching TRBD1. The CDR3 contains 13 residues. The V gene end was trimmed by 5 bases and the J gene end by 4 bases; junction bases not matched to a gene: 4. The V gene's germline CDR1 is SEHNR and CDR2 FQNEAQ (reference sequence). The CDR3 bases are TGTGCCAGCAGCGCAGGGACAGCCACTGAAGCTTTCTTT. Translating gives CASSAGTATEAFF. Drawing the rest from reference TRBV7-9 and TRBJ1-1, the complete variable domain is DTGVSQNPRHKITKRGQNVTFRCDPISEHNRLYWYRQTLGQGPEFLTYFQNEAQLEKSRLLSDRFSAERPKGSFSTLEIQRTEQGDSAMYLCASSAGTATEAFFGQGTRLTVV.